The clone carrying this T cell receptor (beta chain) was detected many times. No antigen is known for it. The CDR3 covers 13 residues. Germline V gene data show CDR1 as DFQATT and CDR2 as SNEGSKA (reference sequence). V was trimmed by 7 bases and J by 0 bases, leaving 12 bases between them. Blood, whole and unfractionated, served as the source for total RNA extraction. In the library, unique molecular identifiers were attached to individual cDNA molecules. Per the authors' pipeline: Samples contained a median of roughly 93,000 TCRs, with a range of 23,224 to 690,600. One entry per CDR3 protein, called by TCRdb with MiXCR from the reads. The authors' filters were not applied to this entry. Here the sample spans 100,000 to 150,000 distinct CDR3 sequences, approximately 9.3% being singletons. The data are from a study of human T cells and chemical hapten exposure. Broader study findings: TCRs at high frequency, those above 1 in 1000, did not change with DPC sensitization.

The specimen sequenced was whole blood. The origin of this receptor is a human donor in good health. Some clones in this sample may be carry-over from other donors' samples. The rearrangement joins TRBV20-1 to TRBJ1-2; perhaps TRBD1 as D (6 bases). The CDR3 DNA is TGCAGTGTCCGGGACACAACTAACTATGGCTACACCTTC. Translation gives CSVRDTTNYGYTF.